This passage covers 14 T cell receptor beta chains from one sample sequenced in a study of preoperative IRX-2 immunotherapy in early breast cancer. Regarding treatment: preoperative locoregional IRX-2 cytokine immunotherapy. Only in-frame clones appear in the TCRdb table, and some are missing; sequencing was by immunoSEQ multiplex PCR. The sample lists over 20,000 clones, roughly four fifths occurring once. The material was lymph node tissue, obtained after IRX-2 immunotherapy. These receptors were taken from a human donor with breast cancer.

In its sample, this clone was seen once. The V and J genes are TRBV9 and TRBJ1-5; maybe TRBD1 (5 bases). Germline lookup yields CDR1 SGDLS and CDR2 YYNGEE. CDR3 length: 16 residues. V was cut by 5 bases and J by 12 bases, with 27 bases left in between. The DNA of the CDR3 is TGTGCCAGCAGTGAATGGGGACCCACCGGCGGGATTAACCAGCATTTT. Translating gives CASSEWGPTGGINQHF.

The chain recombines TRBV5-1 with TRBJ2-5; 9 bases agree with TRBD2. The CDR3 length is 16 residues. Germline CDR1 SGHRS, CDR2 YFSETQ. V shed 0 bases and J 5 bases; nucleotides not matched to a gene: 8. Here the CDR3 reads CASSLEAGGWVETQYF. The DNA of the CDR3 is TGCGCCAGCAGCTTGGAAGCGGGGGGCTGGGTGGAGACCCAGTACTTC. Together with reference TRBV5-1 and TRBJ2-5, the CDR3 gives the full variable domain: KAGVTQTPRYLIKTRGQQVTLSCSPISGHRSVSWYQQTPGQGLQFLFEYFSETQRNKGNFPGRFSGRQFSNSRSEMNVSTLELGDSALYLCASSLEAGGWVETQYFGPGTRLLVL.

This chain links TRBV5-1 with TRBJ2-4; perhaps D is TRBD1 or TRBD2 (5 bases each). The germline V gene encodes CDR1 SGHRS and CDR2 YFSETQ. This CDR3 is 15 amino acids long. V gave up 4 bases and J gave up 3 bases, with 14 bases separating them. The DNA for the CDR3 is TGCGCCAGCAGCCAACCGGGGACCAACAAAAACATTCAGTACTTC. Translation: CASSQPGTNKNIQYF.

In its sample, this clone was seen once. The gene calls are TRBV6-8 and TRBJ1-5, with 9 nucleotides matching TRBD1. CDR1 MNHGY and CDR2 SAAAGT come from the germline V gene. This CDR3 is built from 16 residues. V was clipped by 7 bases and J by 3 bases; unmatched bases: 10. This chain's CDR3 is CASKYSGTGSNQPQHF. CDR3 in DNA: TGTGCCAGCAAATACTCCGGGACAGGGTCCAATCAGCCCCAGCATTTT.

The CDR3 bases are TGCGCCAGCAGTGAGTCTGGCGGGGGGTATGCAGATACGCAGTATTTT. It codes for CASSESGGGYADTQYF. The V call is TRBV10-2, the J call TRBJ2-3, with TRBD2 matching over 8 bases. Per the germline V gene, CDR1 is WSHSY and CDR2 is SAAADI. CDR3 length: 16 amino acids. The junction had 6 bases not matched to a gene; V was cut back by 0 bases and J by 4 bases.

This chain uses TRBV10-2 with TRBJ2-1; D unclear. Germline values: CDR1 WSHSY, CDR2 SAAADI. V was shortened by 3 bases and J by 14 bases, with 20 bases between the two germline ends. This CDR3 region has 14 residues. The CDR3 region has the DNA TGCGCCAGCAGTGATTCGAATGTCCCTTCCCCTAAGTTCTTC. It translates to CASSDSNVPSPKFF.

The chain combines TRBV14 with TRBJ1-2; D unresolved. V gave up 0 bases and J gave up 8 bases, with 10 bases separating them. CDR3 length: 13 amino acids. Germline lookup yields CDR1 SGHDN and CDR2 FVKESK. The chain's CDR3 is CASSQDAPVGYTF. The CDR3, as DNA: TGTGCCAGCAGCCAAGACGCCCCTGTCGGCTACACCTTC.

The chain is built from TRBV28 and TRBJ2-4; TRBD1 matches at 7 bases. The CDR3 is made up of 14 amino acids. Germline CDR1 MDHEN, CDR2 SYDVKM. Unmatched junction bases numbered 7, after V lost 5 bases and J lost 6 bases. The CDR3 loop is CASSLTGWGNIQYF. CDR3 nucleotide sequence: TGTGCCAGCAGTCTGACAGGGTGGGGAAACATTCAGTACTTC.

The chain links TRBV5-1 to TRBJ1-6; 9 nucleotides line up with TRBD1. Germline V CDR1 and CDR2: SGHRS, YFSETQ. The CDR3 consists of 14 residues. J was trimmed by 10 bases and V by 4 bases; bases with no gene match: 6. CDR3 residues: CASSVQGAESPLHF. CDR3 in DNA: TGCGCCAGCAGCGTACAGGGGGCTGAATCACCCCTCCACTTT.

The chain uses TRBV18 and TRBJ2-2; possibly TRBD1 or TRBD2 for D (5 bases each). With 1 base removed from V and 5 bases from J, the gap between germline ends came to 11 bases. CDR1 is KGHSH and CDR2 is LQKENI in the germline V gene. This CDR3 is built from 15 residues. The CDR3 here is CASSPRDLRTGELFF. The CDR3 bases are TGTGCCAGCTCACCACGGGACCTTAGGACCGGGGAGCTGTTTTTT.

This chain connects TRBV15 to TRBJ2-1; no firm D call. Trimming pared 0 bases from V and 3 bases from J, leaving 18 bases between. The CDR3 has 18 amino acids. Germline V gives CDR1 LNHNV, CDR2 YYDKDF (reference sequence). The CDR3 DNA sequence: TGTGCCACCAGCAGAGATCAAGATGTTGGACGGAGCTACAATGAGCAGTTCTTC. Its translation is CATSRDQDVGRSYNEQFF.

The gene calls are TRBV19 and TRBJ1-1; possibly TRBD1 for D (6 bases). The CDR3 is 14 amino acids. Germline CDR1 LNHDA, CDR2 SQIVND (reference sequence). Trimming removed 5 bases at V and 6 bases at J, with 16 bases between. The CDR3 DNA reads TGTGCCAGTAGTCCCTCACAGGGTTTTCCTGAAGCTTTCTTT. Protein sequence: CASSPSQGFPEAFF.

There are a few counts of this clone. The V call is TRBV6-8, the J call TRBJ1-4; the D gene is possibly TRBD1 (5 bases). The CDR3 is 14 amino acids. V was cut by 6 bases and J by 5 bases, with 13 bases left in between. The germline CDR1 and CDR2 sequences are MNHGY and SAAAGT. The CDR3 DNA sequence: TGTGCCAGCAGAGCGGGACGGAAGAATGAAAAACTGTTTTTT. Its translation: CASRAGRKNEKLFF.

This chain joins TRBV28 and TRBJ1-6; D remains unclear. This CDR3 is built from 16 residues. The germline gives CDR1 MDHEN, CDR2 SYDVKM. Trimming removed 4 bases at V and 9 bases at J, with 19 bases between. CDR3: CASSSHGRALSSPLHF. The CDR3 bases are TGTGCCAGCAGTTCCCACGGACGGGCCTTGAGTTCACCCCTCCACTTT.